Sequencing of this TCR beta chain was carried out in a study of beta chain features in type 1 diabetes. Study-level findings and limits: People with Type 1 diabetes carried modestly yet significantly shorter TCRB CDR3s in all four CD4+ subsets.

Germline V lookup: CDR1 SGHRS, CDR2 YFSETQ. With 1 base removed from V and 1 base from J, the gap between germline ends came to 20 bases. CDR3 size: 18 residues. A word on this clone: The antigen is unknown.

The investigators reverse transcribed all of the isolated RNA, so they sequenced expressed TCRB transcripts. Generated by immunoSEQ multiplex PCR, the TCRdb table keeps only in-frame clones and is missing some. The sample has 600,000 or so clones; 9.5% to 15% are singletons. Sorting based on CD45RO/CCR7/CD25/CD127/CD95/CD27 separated CD4+ naive, central memory, regulatory and stem cell-like memory cells. This TCR was sampled from a man under 40 with type 1 diabetes. Sequencing was performed on naive CD4+ T cells from blood. V gene TRBV5-1 combines with J gene TRBJ1-1, with D perhaps matching TRBD1 (6 bases). CDR3 DNA: TGCGCCAGCAGCTTGCGAAACAGGGCACAACTTGGGAACACTGAAGCTTTCTTT. Protein: CASSLRNRAQLGNTEAFF.